These 27 T cell receptor beta chains were all obtained from the same sample, sequenced in a study of T cell clonotyping in hematopoietic cell transplantation. Assay used: immunoSEQ multiplex PCR; TCRdb lists only in-frame clones, some missing. This table has about 16,000 clones, about two thirds appearing once. The sample consisted of PBMCs, taken 30 days after allogeneic stem cell transplant. The receptors were sampled from a male patient in his 50s who had an allogeneic stem cell transplant from an unrelated donor, so T cells may come from the graft donor. Some clones in this sample may be carry-over from other donors' samples.

In this sample, this clone turned up a few times. The CDR3 coding sequence is TGTGCCAGCAGCTTCGGGGAACCGGGGTATGGCTACACCTTC. Encoded protein: CASSFGEPGYGYTF. The chain employs TRBV7-9 and TRBJ1-2; D gene ambiguous. The V and J ends lost 3 bases and 5 bases respectively, with 13 bases between them. There are 14 residues in the CDR3. In germline, CDR1 is SEHNR, CDR2 FQNEAQ (reference sequence).

The table lists this clone with a few counts. The CDR3 spells CASSPYQGGGYTF. CDR3 in DNA: TGTGCCAGCAGCCCATACCAGGGGGGTGGCTACACCTTC. This chain uses TRBV13 with TRBJ1-2, with 7 nucleotides matching TRBD1. The length of the CDR3 is 13 residues. The trim removed 5 bases at V and 7 bases at J, leaving 7 bases unmatched. Looked up from germline, CDR1 is PRHDT and CDR2 is FYEKMQ (reference sequence).

The chain combines TRBV5-6 with TRBJ1-1, with D possibly TRBD1 on 5 matching bases. There are 12 residues in the CDR3. From germline, CDR1 is SGHDT and CDR2 YYEEEE. Trimming shortened V by 0 bases and J by 10 bases, and 10 bases separated the two germline ends. DNA for the CDR3: TGTGCCAGCAGCTTGGTGGGGCGGGTAGCTTTCTTT. This translates into CASSLVGRVAFF.

About this clone itself: The junction differs from germline at one of its ends, possibly a read error. This chain connects TRBV4-3 to TRBJ1-6; D is perhaps TRBD1 (5 bases). CDR1 LGHNA and CDR2 YSLEER come from the germline V gene. The CDR3 spans 16 residues. CDR3 residues: CASSQDRQNYNSPLRF. The CDR3 nucleotides are TGCGCCAGCAGCCAAGATCGACAGAACTATAATTCACCCCTCCGCTTT.

This sequence joins TRBV27 and TRBJ1-1; D may be TRBD1 (5 bases). The CDR3 is 15 amino acids. Between the trimmed V and J ends, which lost 6 bases and 3 bases, there was a span of 17 bases. Per the germline V gene, CDR1 is MNHEY and CDR2 is SMNVEV (reference sequence). DNA of the CDR3: TGTGCCAGCAGGATGGGACCTTCCATTTACACTGAAGCTTTCTTT. Translating gives CASRMGPSIYTEAFF.

The rearrangement joins TRBV6-5 to TRBJ2-5; TRBD2 matches 13 bases. Trimming removed 2 bases from V and 5 bases from J; junction bases left unmatched: 2. The CDR3 sequence is 15 residues long. Germline lookup yields CDR1 MNHEY and CDR2 SVGAGI. Here the CDR3 reads CASSYTSGGAETQYF. CDR3 DNA sequence: TGTGCCAGCAGTTACACTAGCGGGGGGGCGGAGACCCAGTACTTC.

The chain is built from TRBV19 and TRBJ2-1; 10 bases agree with TRBD2. V was clipped by 8 bases and J by 4 bases; unmatched bases: 8. CDR1 is LNHDA, CDR2 SQIVND, per germline (reference sequence). The CDR3 runs to 15 residues. The CDR3 reads CASRITSGEYNEQFF. The CDR3 coding sequence is TGTGCCAGTCGGATAACTAGCGGGGAATACAATGAGCAGTTCTTC.

The chain joins TRBV5-1 to TRBJ1-2; perhaps TRBD1 as D (6 bases). This CDR3 is 13 amino acids long. The germline V and J ends were trimmed by 2 bases and 4 bases, with 9 bases remaining between them. The germline V gene encodes CDR1 SGHRS and CDR2 YFSETQ. The CDR3 bases are TGCGCCAGCAGCTTTGGACAGTTCTATGGCTACACCTTC. As protein: CASSFGQFYGYTF.

This clone showed up just a few times. CDR3 region: CASSTDRTNQPQHF. CDR3 DNA sequence: TGTGCCAGCAGTACGGACCGTACTAATCAGCCCCAGCATTTT. The chain joins TRBV2 to TRBJ1-5; D gene uncertain. Germline V gives CDR1 SNHLY, CDR2 FYNNEI. With 5 bases removed from V and 4 bases from J, the gap between germline ends came to 12 bases. CDR3 size: 14 residues.

This clone turned up a few times. The chain combines TRBV2 with TRBJ2-5; possible D gene TRBD1, 5 bases. V was trimmed by 2 bases and J by 0 bases, leaving 10 bases between them. This CDR3 is built from 15 residues. Per the germline V gene, CDR1 is SNHLY and CDR2 is FYNNEI. This CDR3 reads CASSEWEQDQETQYF. The CDR3 coding sequence is TGTGCCAGCAGTGAATGGGAACAGGACCAAGAGACCCAGTACTTC.

CDR3 bases: TGTGCCAGCAGTGACACAGGGTCCTACTCCTACGAGCAGTACTTC. Translating gives CASSDTGSYSYEQYF. The chain uses TRBV25-1 and TRBJ2-7; maybe TRBD1 (6 bases). This CDR3 is 15 amino acids long. Germline CDR1 reads MGHDK; CDR2 reads SYGVNS. V gave up 3 bases and J gave up 0 bases, with 12 bases separating them.

This clone was observed a handful of times. The chain recombines TRBV6-5 with TRBJ1-6; D remains ambiguous. Trimming pared 5 bases from V and 7 bases from J, leaving 15 bases between. Per the germline V gene, CDR1 is MNHEY and CDR2 is SVGAGI. This CDR3 spans 15 amino acids. The DNA of the CDR3 is TGTGCCAGCAGTGCCCGCGGGATCCACAATTCACCCCTCCACTTT. Its protein is CASSARGIHNSPLHF.

The chain has TRBV7-9 and TRBJ2-6; D ambiguous. The CDR3 contains 12 residues. Germline loops: CDR1 SEHNR, CDR2 FQNEAQ (reference sequence). With 2 bases removed from V and 8 bases from J, the gap between germline ends came to 4 bases. The CDR3 protein is CASSLTPNVLTF. CDR3 in DNA: TGTGCCAGCAGCTTAACGCCCAACGTCCTGACTTTC.

This clone was detected a few times. J is TRBJ1-1 and V is TRBV7-2; perhaps TRBD1 as D (6 bases). Looked up from germline, CDR1 is SGHTA and CDR2 is FQGNSA. Trimming removed 2 bases at V and 3 bases at J, with 10 bases between. The CDR3 length is 14 residues. CDR3 nucleotide sequence: TGTGCCAGCAGCTTACGGTCAGGGGACACTGAAGCTTTCTTT. Amino acid sequence: CASSLRSGDTEAFF.

CDR3 residues: CASSIWDYLSEEQFF. CDR3 in DNA: TGTGCCAGCAGCATCTGGGACTACCTCAGCGAGGAGCAGTTCTTC. The chain is built from TRBV4-2 and TRBJ2-1; 7 bases line up with TRBD2. V trimming: 5 bases; J trimming: 10 bases; junction bases outside the gene matches: 14. Germline-derived CDR1 and CDR2 are LGHNA and YNFKEQ. The CDR3 totals 15 residues.

This clone was seen a handful of times. The CDR3 DNA sequence: TGTGCGATCGGGGGGGAGGAGCAGTACTTC. The encoded protein is CAIGGEEQYF. This rearrangement joins TRBV28 to TRBJ2-7; TRBD2 aligns across 8 bases. This CDR3 is 10 amino acids long. Germline values: CDR1 MDHEN, CDR2 SYDVKM. The full variable domain, with the rest looked up from reference TRBV28 and TRBJ2-7, is DVKVTQSSRYLVKRTGEKVFLECVQDMDHENMFWYRQDPGLGLRLIYFSYDVKMKEKGDIPEGYSVSREKKERFSLILESASTNQTSMYLCAIGGEEQYFGPGTRLTVT.

This clone appeared a single time. The gene calls are TRBV30 and TRBJ1-6, with D perhaps matching TRBD1 (5 bases). From germline, CDR1 is GTSNPN and CDR2 SVGIG (reference sequence). Trimming cost V 0 bases and J 0 bases, with 18 bases left between them. The CDR3 is 19 amino acids. CDR3 nucleotides: TGTGCCTGGAGTGTCTGGGGGACTTCTCAGAGCTCCTATAATTCACCCCTCCACTTT. Translating it yields CAWSVWGTSQSSYNSPLHF.

This chain joins TRBV6-5 and TRBJ1-2; D not resolved. Germline values: CDR1 MNHEY, CDR2 SVGAGI. The CDR3 length is 14 residues. The ends were cut back, 0 bases at V and 1 base at J, with 6 bases in the middle. The CDR3 DNA reads as TGTGCCAGCAGTTACTCCCCCCGTAACTATGGCTACACCTTC. As protein: CASSYSPRNYGYTF.

CDR3 nucleotide sequence: TGTGCCAGCAGTACGGCACAGGGGGCGCTGGGTGGTGAAGCTTTCTTT. Protein sequence: CASSTAQGALGGEAFF. The gene calls are TRBV7-2 and TRBJ1-1, with 9 bases matching TRBD1. V dropped 6 bases and J dropped 7; count of bases not matched to a gene: 15. The CDR3 length is 16 residues. From germline, CDR1 is SGHTA and CDR2 FQGNSA.

The gene calls are TRBV30 and TRBJ1-4; a possible D gene is TRBD1 (6 bases). The germline CDR1 and CDR2 sequences are GTSNPN and SVGIG (reference sequence). The CDR3 sequence is 14 residues long. The V gene lost 5 bases and the J gene lost 5 bases, with 15 bases spanning the gap. CDR3 sequence (DNA): TGTGCCTGGTCGGAGGACAGACGAAATGAAAAACTGTTTTTT. Translating it yields CAWSEDRRNEKLFF. The full variable domain, with the rest looked up from reference TRBV30 and TRBJ1-4, is SQTIHQWPATLVQPVGSPLSLECTVEGTSNPNLYWYRQAAGRGLQLLFYSVGIGQISSEVPQNLSASRPQDRQFILSSKKLLLSDSGFYLCAWSEDRRNEKLFFGSGTQLSVL.

The chain has TRBV6-5 and TRBJ1-5, with a weak D call TRBD1 (5 bases). V was shortened by 6 bases and J by 7 bases, with 16 bases between the two germline ends. The CDR3 contains 14 residues. Germline V gives CDR1 MNHEY, CDR2 SVGAGI. The CDR3 bases are TGTGCCAGCAGGCTCGAGATGGGGCAGCAGCCCCAGCATTTT. As protein: CASRLEMGQQPQHF.

The chain recombines TRBV16 with TRBJ2-3; perhaps D is TRBD1 or TRBD2 (5 bases each). Germline CDR1 and CDR2: KGHSY and FQNENV. There are 16 residues in the CDR3. Trimming took 0 bases from V and 6 from J, leaving 16 bases between them. CDR3 protein: CASSQSAGRWGDTQYF. CDR3 sequence (DNA): TGTGCCAGCAGCCAATCGGCAGGAAGATGGGGGGATACGCAGTATTTT.

This clone was observed a handful of times. The rearrangement uses TRBV5-4 and TRBJ2-2; tentative D call: TRBD1 (6 bases). CDR1 is SGHNT and CDR2 is YYREEE in the germline V gene (reference sequence). This CDR3 has 16 residues. V gave up 4 bases and J gave up 3 bases, with 16 bases separating them. CDR3 nucleotide sequence: TGTGCCAGCAGCCCGATACAGGGCGGGTACACCGGGGAGCTGTTTTTT. This encodes CASSPIQGGYTGELFF.

This chain links TRBV30 with TRBJ2-7, with D maybe TRBD2 (7 bases). This CDR3 is built from 13 residues. Germline V lookup: CDR1 GTSNPN, CDR2 SVGIG (reference sequence). The CDR3 DNA sequence: TGTGCTTTTACACGGGGGGCTCTCTACGAGCAGTACTTC. It codes for CAFTRGALYEQYF. Full variable domain (outside the CDR3, taken from reference TRBV30 and TRBJ2-7): SQTIHQWPATLVQPVGSPLSLECTVEGTSNPNLYWYRQAAGRGLQLLFYSVGIGQISSEVPQNLSASRPQDRQFILSSKKLLLSDSGFYLCAFTRGALYEQYFGPGTRLTVT.

The chain uses TRBV6-1 and TRBJ2-7, with no clear D. Germline V CDR1 and CDR2: MNHNS, SASEGT. Trimming removed 2 bases at V and 1 base at J, with 12 bases between. The CDR3 has 15 amino acids. The CDR3 coding sequence is TGTGCCAGCAGTGAATCCTCAATGGGGTCCTACGAGCAGTACTTC. It translates to CASSESSMGSYEQYF.

The gene calls are TRBV6-5 and TRBJ2-7; 10 bases map to TRBD2. Germline V gives CDR1 MNHEY, CDR2 SVGAGI. Unmatched junction bases numbered 4, after V lost 5 bases and J lost 0 bases. The CDR3 has 15 amino acids. The CDR3 loop is CASSIAGGVSYEQYF. In nucleotides, the CDR3 is TGTGCCAGCAGTATAGCGGGAGGAGTCTCCTACGAGCAGTACTTC.

This clone is deemed medium-sized. This chain connects TRBV30 to TRBJ2-5; 7 bases align to TRBD2. This CDR3 is 15 amino acids long. Per germline, CDR1 GTSNPN and CDR2 SVGIG (reference sequence). The V gene end was trimmed by 7 bases and the J gene end by 3 bases; junction bases not matched to a gene: 14. CDR3 loop: CASAEAGDVEETQYF. DNA of the CDR3: TGTGCCTCTGCTGAGGCGGGAGATGTCGAAGAGACCCAGTACTTC.